The clone carrying this T cell receptor beta chain was detected many times. Antigen unknown. Hyperthyroidism patients were newly diagnosed, had disease duration under 2 months, and were aged 18 to 65 years. Together with thyroid ultrasound, orbital computed tomography, serum thyroxine and TRAb, clinical symptoms were used for diagnoses. This sample was included in a study of T cells in Graves' hyperthyroidism and ophthalmopathy. Looking at the study overall: Any treatment followed the collection of peripheral blood at initial diagnosis. Whole-study results and caveats: Blood also held most thyroid clonotypes expanded beyond 0.001.

Using RNA transcripts as the source, TCR beta CDR3 regions were amplified. First-round RT-PCR targeting the TCR CDR3 was performed with the HTBI primer set. TCRdb used MiXCR to reprocess the multiplex PCR reads, holding one entry per CDR3 protein. The sample has around 300,000 distinct CDR3 sequences; roughly 13% are singletons. The CDR3 is made up of 15 amino acids. CDR1 is SNHLY and CDR2 is FYNNEI in the germline V gene. The V end was cut by 7 bases, the J end by 0 bases, with 12 bases between. The sequence was collected from a woman aged 40 to 50 with Graves' hyperthyroidism. Sequenced material: blood. The chain carries TRBV2 and TRBJ1-4; D is uncertain. The CDR3 protein is CASTRERTTNEKLFF. Here the CDR3 DNA reads TGTGCCAGCACCCGGGAACGGACAACTAATGAAAAACTGTTTTTT.